This T cell receptor beta chain was captured by sequencing in a study of graft-versus-host responses after intestinal transplantation. Study details: Tacrolimus and steroids were given for around three years to all recipients after anti-thymocyte globulin induction.

A remark on this clone: Antigen unknown.

The germline V and J ends were trimmed by 3 bases and 7 bases, with 21 bases remaining between them. CDR1 and CDR2 (germline): KGHSH, LQKENI. The length of the CDR3 is 16 residues. Here immunoSEQ multiplex PCR was the method, and the copy in TCRdb shows in-frame clones only, minus some. The sample holds over 90,000 clones; 75% to 95% are singletons and the top ten take approximately 0.17%. The sequence was collected from a human donor who was the organ donor for an intestinal transplant. Sample: unstimulated CD4+ T cells sorted from spleen or lymph node cells, taken before transplant. V and J are TRBV18 and TRBJ1-1, with D maybe TRBD1 (5 bases). CDR3 DNA: TGTGCCAGCTCACCTTTTCAGCGGGGGAGAGCAAATGAAGCTTTCTTT. Translation gives CASSPFQRGRANEAFF.